The rows below give T cell receptor beta chains drawn from one sample of a study of regulatory T cells in long-lasting Graves disease. TCRdb itself ran the multiplex PCR reads through MiXCR, one entry per CDR3 protein. The data show about 470,000 distinct CDR3 sequences, under 15% seen once. This sample was shared with a second study, whose subject was T cells in Graves' hyperthyroidism and ophthalmopathy.

The input for sequencing was peripheral blood mononuclear cells (PBMCs), taken at new diagnosis, from a patient treated with antithyroid drugs. All receptors come from a woman aged 25 to 39 with Graves disease. Each CDR3 is given with its conserved first and last residue. The D gene is left open where the match is weak. Clone size appears in some rows only: once, few, many, or a class for an expanded clone.

D gene | J gene | V gene | clone size | CDR3 protein | CDR3 DNA
TRBD1 | TRBJ1-2 | TRBV24-1 | many | CATSADRGRGDGYTF | TGTGCCACCAGTGCTGACAGGGGGCGAGGGGATGGCTACACCTTC
. | TRBJ2-7 | TRBV12-3/TRBV12-4 | many | CASAPRRTYEQYF | TGTGCCAGCGCCCCAAGGCGGACCTACGAGCAGTACTTC
. | TRBJ1-2 | TRBV20-1 | many | CSASLPGALGYTF | TGCAGTGCTAGTTTGCCAGGGGCGCTCGGCTACACCTTC
. | TRBJ1-1 | TRBV20-1 | few | CSAPPASTVNTEAFF | TGCAGTGCCCCGCCCGCCTCCACAGTGAACACTGAAGCTTTCTTT
TRBD2 | TRBJ2-1 | TRBV7-2 | few | CASLAGAQFF | TGTGCCAGCCTAGCGGGAGCCCAGTTCTTC
. | TRBJ2-1 | TRBV20-1 | many | CSVPDYNEQFF | TGCAGTGTCCCAGATTACAATGAGCAGTTCTTC
. | TRBJ2-1 | TRBV28 | many | CASSSGEQFF | TGTGCCAGCAGTTCTGGTGAGCAGTTCTTC
. | TRBJ2-7 | TRBV5-1 | many | CASSNRGGEQYF | TGCGCCAGCAGCAACAGGGGGGGCGAGCAGTACTTC
. | TRBJ2-7 | TRBV30 | many | CAYSRGYEQYF | TGTGCCTACTCCCGGGGTTACGAGCAGTACTTC
. | TRBJ2-2 | TRBV10-3 | . | CAIRGGANTGELFF | TGTGCCATCAGAGGAGGAGCGAACACCGGGGAGCTGTTTTTT
. | TRBJ2-5 | TRBV20-1 | many | CSAREGNGVQETQYF | TGCAGTGCTAGAGAAGGAAACGGGGTCCAAGAGACCCAGTACTTC
TRBD1 | TRBJ2-7 | TRBV5-6 | . | CASSASGTGSYEQYF | TGTGCCAGCAGCGCATCCGGGACAGGGTCCTACGAGCAGTACTTC
TRBD2 | TRBJ2-3 | TRBV9 | many | CASSVEGLAGDLTDTQYF | TGTGCCAGCAGCGTAGAGGGACTAGCGGGAGACCTCACAGATACGCAGTATTTT
TRBD2 | TRBJ2-1 | TRBV11-2 | . | CASSFGTSAFNEQFF | TGTGCCAGCAGCTTTGGGACTAGCGCCTTCAATGAGCAGTTCTTC
. | TRBJ2-5 | TRBV3-1 | many | CASSQDSGGGGTQYF | TGTGCCAGCAGCCAAGACTCGGGGGGCGGCGGGACCCAGTACTTC
. | TRBJ2-7 | TRBV7-9 | . | CASSQFRETEGEQYF | TGTGCCAGCAGCCAATTCAGGGAGACGGAAGGCGAGCAGTACTTC
. | TRBJ1-1 | TRBV6-2/TRBV6-3 | many | CASSERRGTEAFF | TGTGCCAGCAGTGAACGGAGGGGAACTGAAGCTTTCTTT
TRBD2 | TRBJ2-1 | TRBV20-1 | few | CRAGTSGRGEFF | TGCAGAGCGGGGACTAGCGGGAGGGGTGAGTTCTTC
. | TRBJ2-3 | TRBV2 | many | CASSPNTDTQYF | TGTGCCAGCAGCCCAAACACAGATACGCAGTATTTT
TRBD2 | TRBJ2-3 | TRBV5-1 | many | CASSETSGSPTDTQYF | TGCGCCAGCAGCGAGACTAGCGGGAGTCCGACAGATACGCAGTATTTT
TRBD1 | TRBJ1-3 | TRBV5-5 | . | CASSLGQGGGNTIYF | TGTGCCAGCAGCTTGGGACAGGGCGGGGGAAACACCATATATTTT
. | TRBJ1-5 | TRBV28 | many | CASSRGNQPQHF | TGTGCCAGCAGTAGGGGCAATCAGCCCCAGCATTTT
. | TRBJ2-1 | TRBV12-3/TRBV12-4 | many | CASITVGGNEQFF | TGTGCCAGCATCACAGTTGGCGGCAATGAGCAGTTCTTC
. | TRBJ2-5 | TRBV15 | . | CATSRDSLRTQKETQYF | TGTGCCACCAGCAGAGATAGTCTTAGGACCCAGAAAGAGACCCAGTACTTC
TRBD2 | TRBJ2-1 | TRBV13 | . | CASSGALGGGLAGGGHEQFF | TGTGCCAGCAGCGGAGCCCTCGGGGGGGGACTAGCGGGCGGCGGGCATGAGCAGTTCTTC
. | TRBJ2-7 | TRBV29-1 | many | CSGGADTYEQYF | TGCAGCGGGGGGGCAGATACCTACGAGCAGTACTTC
. | TRBJ1-1 | TRBV7-9 | many | CASSLELSTEAFF | TGTGCCAGCAGCTTAGAGTTGTCGACTGAAGCTTTCTTT
TRBD2 | TRBJ2-1 | TRBV6-2/TRBV6-3 | many | CASSYSGTSDEQFF | TGTGCCAGCAGTTACTCGGGGACTAGTGATGAGCAGTTCTTC
TRBD2 | TRBJ2-5 | TRBV20-1 | many | CSAIQTSGWALYQETQYF | TGCAGTGCCATCCAGACTAGCGGGTGGGCCCTGTACCAAGAGACCCAGTACTTC
TRBD2 | TRBJ2-3 | TRBV7-3 | many | CASSSGRATDTQYF | TGTGCCAGCAGCAGCGGGAGGGCCACAGATACGCAGTATTTT
TRBD2 | TRBJ2-1 | TRBV13 | . | CASSRTSGTNEQFF | TGTGCCAGCAGCCGGACTAGCGGAACTAATGAGCAGTTCTTC
. | TRBJ2-2 | TRBV7-7 | . | CASSPRQATGELFF | TGTGCCAGCAGTCCCAGACAGGCCACCGGGGAGCTGTTTTTT
. | TRBJ1-2 | TRBV20-1 | many | CSAVDNVNYGYTF | TGCAGTGCCGTGGACAACGTTAACTATGGCTACACCTTC
. | TRBJ2-2 | TRBV4-2 | . | CASSQELTNTGELFF | TGTGCCAGCAGCCAAGAGCTCACGAACACCGGGGAGCTGTTTTTT
. | TRBJ1-4 | TRBV5-1 | few | CASSLGPARGQTNEKLFF | TGCGCCAGCAGCTTGGGGCCGGCCAGGGGCCAGACTAATGAAAAACTGTTTTTT
. | TRBJ2-2 | TRBV11-2 | many | CASSKENTGELFF | TGTGCCAGCAGTAAGGAGAACACCGGGGAGCTGTTTTTT
. | TRBJ2-7 | TRBV2 | many | CASIRGTYEQYF | TGTGCCAGTATACGGGGAACGTACGAGCAGTACTTC
. | TRBJ2-1 | TRBV11-2 | many | CASSLAGEQFF | TGTGCCAGCAGCTTAGCGGGTGAGCAGTTCTTC
TRBD2 | TRBJ2-1 | TRBV19 | . | CASSGRADGNNEQFF | TGTGCCAGTAGCGGGAGGGCCGACGGTAACAATGAGCAGTTCTTC
TRBD2 | TRBJ2-1 | TRBV20-1 | many | CSARASGRTYNEQFF | TGCAGTGCTAGAGCTAGCGGGAGGACCTACAATGAGCAGTTCTTC
. | TRBJ2-7 | TRBV11-2 | many | CASSLDPAGGEQYF | TGTGCCAGCAGCTTAGATCCAGCGGGTGGCGAGCAGTACTTC
. | TRBJ2-5 | TRBV5-1 | many | CASSLDQPEETQYF | TGCGCCAGCAGCTTGGACCAGCCAGAAGAGACCCAGTACTTC
. | TRBJ1-5 | TRBV6-1 | many | CASSELVHQPQHF | TGTGCCAGCAGTGAACTTGTGCATCAGCCCCAGCATTTT
. | TRBJ2-5 | TRBV12-3/TRBV12-4 | many | CASSLVTTQYF | TGTGCCAGCAGTTTGGTAACGACCCAGTACTTC
. | TRBJ2-5 | TRBV24-1 | . | CATSDSTGPPQETQYF | TGTGCCACCAGTGATTCAACAGGCCCCCCACAAGAGACCCAGTACTTC
TRBD2 | TRBJ2-3 | TRBV7-6 | . | CASSSGTSAHTDTQYF | TGTGCCAGCAGCTCCGGGACTAGCGCCCACACAGATACGCAGTATTTT
. | TRBJ2-7 | TRBV20-1 | many | CSARESNYEQYF | TGCAGTGCTAGAGAGTCTAACTACGAGCAGTACTTC
. | TRBJ1-6 | TRBV30 | . | CAWRGIGNGSPLHF | TGTGCCTGGAGGGGGATTGGAAACGGGTCACCCCTCCACTTT
. | TRBJ1-1 | TRBV12-3/TRBV12-4 | many | CASSLAAYRAEAFF | TGTGCCAGCAGTTTAGCGGCTTACAGGGCTGAAGCTTTCTTT
. | TRBJ1-1 | TRBV5-1 | . | CASSLNRAGNTEAFF | TGCGCCAGCAGCTTAAACAGGGCGGGGAACACTGAAGCTTTCTTT
. | TRBJ2-1 | TRBV4-1 | . | CASSQRARSNEQFF | TGCGCCAGCAGCCAAAGGGCTAGATCTAATGAGCAGTTCTTC
TRBD2 | TRBJ2-1 | TRBV7-8 | many | CASSSAGLADNEQFF | TGTGCCAGCAGCTCAGCGGGACTAGCGGACAATGAGCAGTTCTTC
TRBD1 | TRBJ2-7 | TRBV12-3/TRBV12-4 | few | CASNVFGTGAEQYF | TGTGCCAGCAATGTCTTCGGGACAGGGGCCGAGCAGTACTTC
. | TRBJ2-1 | TRBV5-1 | many | CASSLAVGAGEQFF | TGCGCCAGCAGCCTCGCGGTAGGGGCGGGTGAGCAGTTCTTC
TRBD1 | TRBJ1-4 | TRBV2 | many | CARQGDNEKLFF | TGTGCCAGACAGGGGGATAATGAAAAACTGTTTTTT
. | TRBJ1-6 | TRBV18 | . | CASSPKQGNSPLHF | TGTGCCAGCTCACCGAAGCAGGGTAATTCACCCCTCCACTTT
. | TRBJ1-6 | TRBV2 | . | CASSEALRDGSPLHF | TGTGCCAGCAGTGAAGCGCTTAGGGACGGATCACCCCTCCACTTT
TRBD2 | TRBJ2-1 | TRBV7-3 | few | CASSLSGRLDEQFF | TGTGCCAGCAGCCTTAGCGGGAGGTTGGATGAGCAGTTCTTC
TRBD1 | TRBJ2-7 | TRBV11-2 | . | CASSRTGLSRSGSYEQYF | TGTGCCAGCAGCAGGACAGGGTTATCGCGTAGTGGCTCCTACGAGCAGTACTTC
. | TRBJ1-6 | TRBV20-1 | . | CSAQGRNSPLHF | TGCAGTGCGCAAGGGCGTAATTCACCCCTCCACTTT